This record concerns one T cell receptor beta chain sequence. The entry originates in a study of PD-L1 blockade in urothelial cancer. For the study at large: Atezolizumab, begun by patients in about 2014, was given at 1,200 mg intravenously every 3 weeks. At 3 weeks after treatment start (second dose) and again at 6 weeks, blood was analyzed.

Synthetic TCR analog templates were spiked into each PCR. The protocol was immunoSEQ multiplex PCR, while the TCRdb copy is restricted to in-frame clones and leaves out a portion. The table has roughly 60,000 clones, about 80% seen once; the top ten hold 4.5%. Losses at the gene ends were 1 base for V and 3 bases for J; bases not matched to a gene: 5. CDR3 length equals 16 residues. Germline V gene data show CDR1 as SGHTA and CDR2 as FQGTGA. Urothelial carcinoma in patients was locally advanced or metastatic. The sample here was PBMCs, taken around atezolizumab (anti-PD-L1) treatment. The V call is TRBV7-3, the J call TRBJ2-3; 9 nucleotides agree with TRBD2. The source of this sequence is an older man with urothelial cancer. CDR3 amino acids: CASSLMAGGGTDTQYF. CDR3 bases: TGTGCCAGCAGCTTAATGGCGGGAGGGGGGACAGATACGCAGTATTTT.